These 15 T cell receptor beta chains came from one sample sequenced in a study of T cell repertoires in cytomegalovirus infection. MiXCR, applied by TCRdb to the reads, yields one record per CDR3 protein. The sample shows roughly 120,000 distinct CDR3 sequences, about 31% of them seen only once. For these TCRs, the target antigens are not known. The sequences come from CD8+ T cells from cultured PBMCs, collected from culture after CMV antigen stimulation. The receptors come from a human donor in good health (CMV status not recorded). Some clones in this sample may be carry-over from other donors' samples.

The genes are TRBV7-9 and TRBJ2-1; TRBD2 aligns across 10 bases. J was trimmed by 0 bases and V by 1 base; bases with no gene match: 6. This CDR3 region has 18 residues. CDR1 is SEHNR and CDR2 is FQNEAQ in the germline V gene (reference sequence). The CDR3 region has the DNA TGTGCCAGCAGCTTAGAGGGGCTAGCGGGGGACTCCTACAATGAGCAGTTCTTC. It is translated as CASSLEGLAGDSYNEQFF.

This clonotype appeared once. V and J are TRBV19 and TRBJ1-6; a possible D gene is TRBD1 (6 bases). The CDR3 sequence is 14 residues long. The germline CDR1 and CDR2 sequences are LNHDA and SQIVND (reference sequence). V was trimmed by 3 bases and J by 9 bases, leaving 12 bases between them. For the CDR3, the DNA is TGTGCCAGTAGTATTGGGACGGGGGCTTCACCCCTCCACTTT. It specifies CASSIGTGASPLHF.

This clonotype was seen only a few times. This chain joins TRBV27 and TRBJ1-2; D remains unclear. CDR3 length equals 15 residues. CDR1 and CDR2 (germline): MNHEY, SMNVEV (reference sequence). Trimming stripped 5 bases from V and 6 bases from J, with 19 bases between. This CDR3 reads CASSPPGVRSNGYTF. As DNA, the CDR3 is TGTGCCAGCAGTCCCCCCGGTGTACGAAGTAATGGCTACACCTTC.

J is TRBJ2-1 and V is TRBV5-4, with TRBD2 identical over 9 bases. V was pared by 4 bases and J by 0 bases, with 5 bases of the junction left unmatched. The CDR3 sequence is 16 residues long. Looked up from germline, CDR1 is SGHNT and CDR2 is YYREEE (reference sequence). The CDR3 DNA reads as TGTGCCAGCAGCCCAAGCGGGGGGACCTCCTACAATGAGCAGTTCTTC. This gives the protein CASSPSGGTSYNEQFF. The full variable domain, its missing parts supplied by reference TRBV5-4 and TRBJ2-1, is ETGVTQSPTHLIKTRGQQVTLRCSSQSGHNTVSWYQQALGQGPQFIFQYYREEENGRGNFPPRFSGLQFPNYSSELNVNALELDDSALYLCASSPSGGTSYNEQFFGPGTRLTVL.

The chain carries TRBV9 and TRBJ1-1, with D perhaps TRBD1 (5 bases). V lost 0 bases and J lost 0, with 12 bases in between. CDR3 length: 16 residues. Germline V CDR1 and CDR2: SGDLS, YYNGEE. This CDR3 reads CASSVADIPMNTEAFF. CDR3 bases: TGTGCCAGCAGCGTAGCGGACATCCCCATGAACACTGAAGCTTTCTTT.

This clonotype was detected a few times. The genes are TRBV7-9 and TRBJ2-7; D is possibly TRBD1 (5 bases). The CDR3 length is 15 residues. The germline V gene encodes CDR1 SEHNR and CDR2 FQNEAQ (reference sequence). With 4 bases removed from V and 6 bases from J, the gap between germline ends came to 19 bases. The CDR3 region has the DNA TGTGCCAGCAGCTGGATAGGGGATTTAGGTTCCGAGCAGTACTTC. It encodes CASSWIGDLGSEQYF.

V is TRBV4-1 and J is TRBJ2-3; 15 positions agree with TRBD2. V was clipped by 4 bases and J by 2 bases; unmatched bases: 4. Germline V gene lookup returns CDR1 MGHRA and CDR2 YSYEKL. The CDR3 is 17 residues long. The chain's CDR3 is CASSPWTSGGDTDTQYF. The CDR3 DNA sequence: TGCGCCAGCAGCCCTTGGACTAGCGGGGGGGACACAGATACGCAGTATTTT.

The CDR3 sequence is CASTWTPSAQYF. The CDR3 DNA is TGTGCCAGCACCTGGACCCCGTCCGCCCAGTACTTC. The rearrangement uses TRBV12-3 or TRBV12-4 and TRBJ2-5; D remains ambiguous. V lost 7 bases and J 9 bases, leaving 15 bases between the germline ends. The length of the CDR3 is 12 residues.

This chain links TRBV4-1 with TRBJ2-1; TRBD1 matches at 8 bases. Looked up from germline, CDR1 is MGHRA and CDR2 is YSYEKL. Trimming took 3 bases from V and 9 from J; bases not matched to a gene: 4. The CDR3 runs 13 residues. The CDR3 nucleotides are TGCGCCAGCAGCCATCGGACAGGGAGTGAGCAGTTCTTC. This gives the protein CASSHRTGSEQFF.

In its sample, this clonotype was seen a few times. The rearrangement links TRBV12-3 or TRBV12-4 to TRBJ2-6; weak D call: TRBD2 (5 bases). This CDR3 spans 19 amino acids. V gave up 0 bases and J gave up 3 bases, with 18 bases separating them. CDR3 amino acids: CASSLARTVNRVGANVLTF. The CDR3 DNA reads TGTGCCAGCAGTTTAGCGCGGACTGTTAACAGAGTTGGGGCCAACGTCCTGACTTTC.

This clonotype was observed a few times. V gene TRBV28 combines with J gene TRBJ2-1; the match to TRBD2 covers 10 bases. The CDR3 has 15 residues. Germline CDR1 and CDR2: MDHEN and SYDVKM. V lost 3 bases, J lost 7 bases, and 6 bases stayed unmatched. The CDR3: CASSLKRGGMNEQFF. The CDR3 region has the DNA TGTGCCAGCAGTTTGAAGCGGGGGGGCATGAATGAGCAGTTCTTC.

This chain joins TRBV10-3 and TRBJ2-3, with 7 bases lining up with TRBD2. Germline V gives CDR1 ENHRY, CDR2 SYGVKD. This CDR3 has 14 amino acids. The V segment lost 4 bases and the J segment 1 base; nucleotides outside the gene matches: 2. CDR3 DNA: TGTGCCATCAGTGGTGCGGGGGGCACAGATACGCAGTATTTT. Translation: CAISGAGGTDTQYF.

The chain joins TRBV5-6 to TRBJ1-1, with D tentatively TRBD1 (5 bases). Germline V gene data show CDR1 as SGHDT and CDR2 as YYEEEE. V was pared by 4 bases and J by 3 bases, with 22 bases between. The CDR3 has 17 amino acids. CDR3 nucleotide sequence: TGTGCCAGCAGCCAAGGGACCGCCGCGACTGGGGACACTGAAGCTTTCTTT. Its translation: CASSQGTAATGDTEAFF.

This clonotype was seen repeatedly, ten times or more. This rearrangement joins TRBV7-6 to TRBJ2-1; tentative D call: TRBD1 (6 bases). Germline V gene data show CDR1 as SGHVS and CDR2 as FNYEAQ. The CDR3 runs 13 residues. Trimming removed 1 base from V and 9 bases from J, with 10 bases in between. CDR3 in amino acids: CASSLDWGREQFF. The CDR3 DNA is TGTGCCAGCAGCTTAGATTGGGGGCGTGAGCAGTTCTTC.

The table lists this clonotype with a few counts. The rearrangement links TRBV3-1 to TRBJ2-2; D uncertain. CDR1 LGHDT and CDR2 YNNKEL come from the germline V gene (reference sequence). The CDR3 is made up of 15 amino acids. Trimming cost V 0 bases and J 1 base, with 6 bases left between them. The chain's CDR3 is CASSQDTVNTGELFF. The CDR3 DNA sequence: TGTGCCAGCAGCCAAGATACGGTGAACACCGGGGAGCTGTTTTTT. Looking up the rest from reference TRBV3-1 and TRBJ2-2 gives the full variable domain: DTAVSQTPKYLVTQMGNDKSIKCEQNLGHDTMYWYKQDSKKFLKIMFSYNNKELIINETVPNRFSPKSPDKAHLNLHINSLELGDSAVYFCASSQDTVNTGELFFGEGSRLTVL.